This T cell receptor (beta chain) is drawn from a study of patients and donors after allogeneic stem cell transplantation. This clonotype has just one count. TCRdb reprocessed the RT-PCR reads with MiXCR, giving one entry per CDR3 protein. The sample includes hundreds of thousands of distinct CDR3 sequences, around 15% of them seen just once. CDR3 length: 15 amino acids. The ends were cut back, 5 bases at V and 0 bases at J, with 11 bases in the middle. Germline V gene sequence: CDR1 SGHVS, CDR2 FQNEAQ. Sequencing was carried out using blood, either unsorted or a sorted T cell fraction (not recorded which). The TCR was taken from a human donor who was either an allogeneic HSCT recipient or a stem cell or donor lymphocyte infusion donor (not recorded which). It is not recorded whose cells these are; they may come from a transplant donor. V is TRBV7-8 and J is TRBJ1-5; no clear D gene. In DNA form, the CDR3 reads TGTGCCAGCAGCCCCCTCAGGTTTAGCAATCAGCCCCAGCATTTT. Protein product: CASSPLRFSNQPQHF.